This T cell receptor beta chain is drawn from a study of OX40 agonist ivuxolimab in advanced cancers. The CDR3 is 16 residues long. The germline V gene encodes CDR1 LNHDA and CDR2 SQIVND (reference sequence). V was pared by 2 bases and J by 2 bases, with 14 bases between. Produced via immunoSEQ multiplex PCR; TCRdb's table is partial and in-frame only. Among approximately 100,000 clones listed, over 75% were seen once. The chain has TRBV19 and TRBJ2-3; D might be TRBD2 (6 bases). Sample: CD4+ or CD8+ T cells sorted from blood, taken in a trial of the OX40 agonist ivuxolimab. The receptor comes from an adult with an advanced solid tumor such as melanoma, head and neck, liver or kidney cancer. CDR3 residues: CASSIRGREATDTQYF. The CDR3 DNA reads as TGTGCCAGTAGTATACGGGGCAGGGAGGCCACAGATACGCAGTATTTT.